One sample yielded the 25 T cell receptor beta chains listed below, sequenced in a study of blood T cell repertoires in COVID-19. Data came from immunoSEQ multiplex PCR; TCRdb stores just in-frame clones and leaves some out. This table holds over 200,000 clones, about 87% found once. The sample taken for sequencing was peripheral blood. The source of these receptors is a man between 60 and 70 years old who had recovered from COVID-19.

The rearrangement joins TRBV4-2 to TRBJ2-7, with D unclear. Trimming took off 0 bases at V and 9 bases at J, with 12 bases between the two ends. Germline assignment: CDR1 LGHNA and CDR2 YNFKEQ. CDR3 length equals 13 residues. In DNA, the CDR3 is TGTGCCAGCAGCCAAGATATTATTGTCGGGCAGTACTTC. As protein: CASSQDIIVGQYF.

This clone was seen only once. The chain couples TRBV12-3 or TRBV12-4 to TRBJ1-1; D not certain. The CDR3 has 12 amino acids. V lost 3 bases to trimming and J lost 7 bases, with 9 bases between them. Here the CDR3 reads CASSFQNYEAFF. In DNA form, the CDR3 reads TGTGCCAGCAGTTTTCAGAATTATGAAGCTTTCTTT.

CDR3 coding DNA: TGTGCCAGCAGTTGGAGCCGCCAAGAGACCCAGTACTTC. Amino acids: CASSWSRQETQYF. This rearrangement joins TRBV27 to TRBJ2-5; D gene ambiguous. From germline, CDR1 is MNHEY and CDR2 SMNVEV (reference sequence). Deletions cut 4 bases from V and 1 base from J, with 7 bases between. CDR3 length equals 13 residues.

This chain connects TRBV6-6 to TRBJ1-2; 10 bases align to TRBD1. There are 15 residues in the CDR3. J was trimmed by 1 base and V by 6 bases; bases with no gene match: 5. Germline V gives CDR1 MNHNY, CDR2 SVGAGI (reference sequence). CDR3 protein: CASSHDRGRNYGYTF. The CDR3 coding sequence is TGTGCCAGCAGCCACGACAGGGGGCGTAACTATGGCTACACCTTC.

The chain links TRBV19 to TRBJ2-2; 16 bases are a match to TRBD2. CDR1 LNHDA and CDR2 SQIVND come from the germline V gene (reference sequence). This CDR3 is 17 amino acids long. V trimming: 5 bases; J trimming: 7 bases; junction bases outside the gene matches: 7. CDR3 sequence: CASSAGLAGGPDGELFF. The CDR3 DNA is TGTGCCAGTAGTGCGGGACTAGCGGGGGGGCCGGACGGGGAGCTGTTTTTT.

This chain uses TRBV7-9 with TRBJ1-5, with 8 nucleotides matching TRBD1. Germline V gene data show CDR1 as SEHNR and CDR2 as FQNEAQ (reference sequence). This CDR3 region has 14 residues. V lost 5 bases, J lost 4 bases, and 4 bases stayed unmatched. CDR3 nucleotides: TGTGCCAGCAGCCGGACAGGGAGGAATCAGCCCCAGCATTTT. It is translated as CASSRTGRNQPQHF.

This clone was found once. V and J are TRBV19 and TRBJ1-2; no definite D call. Trimming cost V 4 bases and J 0 bases, with 18 bases left between them. Germline V gene lookup returns CDR1 LNHDA and CDR2 SQIVND (reference sequence). The length of the CDR3 is 17 residues. CDR3 sequence reads: CASSTWTAEPTNYGYTF. CDR3 nucleotide sequence: TGTGCCAGTAGTACCTGGACTGCCGAGCCTACTAACTATGGCTACACCTTC.

The rearrangement uses TRBV19 and TRBJ1-1; 9 bases fit TRBD1. Germline values: CDR1 LNHDA, CDR2 SQIVND (reference sequence). The CDR3 extends over 13 amino acids. V lost 6 bases to trimming and J lost 4 bases; unmatched junction nucleotides: 3. CDR3 DNA sequence: TGTGCCAGTAGGGTGACAGGGGGCACTGAAGCTTTCTTT. This codes for CASRVTGGTEAFF.

The chain employs TRBV5-1 and TRBJ2-5; 8 bases are shared with TRBD2. J lost 5 bases, V lost 4 bases, and 16 bases had no gene match. This CDR3 is built from 17 residues. Germline-derived CDR1 and CDR2 are SGHRS and YFSETQ. The CDR3 nucleotides are TGCGCCAGCAGCACTGCGGGGTCGGCGGGGGGTTGGGAGACCCAGTACTTC. This codes for CASSTAGSAGGWETQYF.

V and J are TRBV2 and TRBJ2-5; TRBD1 might be the D (6 bases). CDR1 and CDR2 from the germline V gene are SNHLY and FYNNEI. V was shortened by 8 bases and J by 1 base, with 20 bases between the two germline ends. CDR3 length equals 16 residues. The CDR3 loop reads CASSMGETGPQETQYF. The CDR3 region has the DNA TGTGCCAGCTCCATGGGCGAGACAGGACCCCAAGAGACCCAGTACTTC.

The rearrangement uses TRBV6-2 or TRBV6-3 and TRBJ1-1; tentative D call: TRBD1 (5 bases). The ends were cut back, 4 bases at V and 4 bases at J, with 16 bases in the middle. The germline V gene has CDR1 MNHEY and CDR2 SVGEGT. CDR3 length: 15 amino acids. CDR3 loop: CASSSTGSWATEAFF. The CDR3 coding sequence is TGTGCCAGCAGTTCCACAGGATCGTGGGCCACTGAAGCTTTCTTT.

The chain uses TRBV5-1 and TRBJ1-2; D is unclear. The CDR3 covers 15 residues. Germline loops: CDR1 SGHRS, CDR2 YFSETQ. Between the trimmed V and J ends, which lost 0 bases and 0 bases, there was a span of 9 bases. The CDR3 sequence is CASSLAGITNYGYTF. CDR3 sequence (DNA): TGCGCCAGCAGCTTGGCGGGGATTACTAACTATGGCTACACCTTC.

This chain links TRBV30 with TRBJ2-1, with D possibly TRBD2 on 6 matching bases. CDR3 size: 13 residues. The V gene lost 5 bases and the J gene lost 4 bases, with 12 bases spanning the gap. CDR1 GTSNPN and CDR2 SVGIG come from the germline V gene (reference sequence). As DNA, the CDR3 is TGTGCCTGGGAGCCGGGACTTTACAATGAGCAGTTCTTC. Its translation is CAWEPGLYNEQFF.

The chain couples TRBV19 to TRBJ2-1; D unclear. The germline V gene has CDR1 LNHDA and CDR2 SQIVND (reference sequence). The CDR3 totals 12 residues. Trimming took off 5 bases at V and 5 bases at J, with 7 bases between the two ends. In DNA, the CDR3 is TGTGCCAGTAGTTGGCAGAACAATGAGCAGTTCTTC. Its protein is CASSWQNNEQFF.

The chain joins TRBV10-1 to TRBJ1-2; D is uncertain. Germline V gene sequence: CDR1 WNHNN, CDR2 SYGVQD (reference sequence). Trimming left V 0 bases short and J 4 bases short, with 6 bases between. The CDR3 has 13 amino acids. The CDR3, as DNA: TGCGCCAGCAGTGAGTCGCCAGTCTATGGCTACACCTTC. Translation: CASSESPVYGYTF.

This CDR3 is CASSTGQFGNTIYF. The CDR3 coding sequence is TGTGCCAGCAGTACCGGACAGTTCGGAAACACCATATATTTT. The V gene is TRBV2, the J gene TRBJ1-3; tentative D call: TRBD1 (6 bases). CDR3 length: 14 amino acids. V lost 5 bases and J lost 4, with 12 bases in between. The germline V gene encodes CDR1 SNHLY and CDR2 FYNNEI.

The V call is TRBV18, the J call TRBJ1-1; D call uncertain. V lost 3 bases, J lost 1 base, and 9 bases lay in between. Germline V gives CDR1 KGHSH, CDR2 LQKENI. The CDR3 is made up of 14 amino acids. The CDR3 here is CASSPPDSNTEAFF. CDR3 nucleotide sequence: TGTGCCAGCTCACCTCCCGACTCGAACACTGAAGCTTTCTTT.

V gene TRBV19 combines with J gene TRBJ2-1; TRBD2 agrees at 11 bases. The CDR3 extends over 14 amino acids. The J segment lost 5 bases and the V segment lost 8 bases, leaving 5 bases of the junction unmatched. CDR1 and CDR2 from the germline V gene are LNHDA and SQIVND (reference sequence). The CDR3, as DNA: TGTGCCAGTGGTTATAGCGGGGGGGACAATGAGCAGTTCTTC. This codes for CASGYSGGDNEQFF. The full variable domain, completed using reference TRBV19 and TRBJ2-1, is DGGITQSPKYLFRKEGQNVTLSCEQNLNHDAMYWYRQDPGQGLRLIYYSQIVNDFQKGDIAEGYSVSREKKESFPLTVTSAQKNPTAFYLCASGYSGGDNEQFFGPGTRLTVL.

This rearrangement joins TRBV5-5 to TRBJ2-1; 9 bases are shared with TRBD1. This CDR3 contains 18 residues. V dropped 3 bases and J dropped 2; count of bases not matched to a gene: 12. CDR1 is SGHKS and CDR2 is YYEKEE in the germline V gene (reference sequence). The CDR3 DNA reads as TGTGCCAGCAGCTCGGAAGCAACAGGGGGCCCGACCTACAATGAGCAGTTCTTC. It yields the protein CASSSEATGGPTYNEQFF.

The rearrangement joins TRBV24-1 to TRBJ2-5; 14 bases match TRBD2. Germline values: CDR1 KGHDR, CDR2 SFDVKD. The CDR3 consists of 16 residues. Unmatched junction bases numbered 7, after V lost 6 bases and J lost 5 bases. CDR3 DNA sequence: TGTGCCACCAGTACGACTAGCGGGAGGGCCGGCGAGACCCAGTACTTC. It translates to CATSTTSGRAGETQYF.

In nucleotides, the CDR3 is TGTGCCAGCTCACCAGACCCGGGGGTGATAGGTGAAGCTTTCTTT. Amino acid sequence: CASSPDPGVIGEAFF. This chain connects TRBV18 to TRBJ1-1, with D perhaps matching TRBD1 (5 bases). V lost 2 bases to trimming and J lost 7 bases, with 17 bases between them. This CDR3 is 15 amino acids long. Germline values: CDR1 KGHSH, CDR2 LQKENI.

The chain joins TRBV19 to TRBJ2-7; perhaps TRBD2 as D (5 bases). Germline V gives CDR1 LNHDA, CDR2 SQIVND (reference sequence). V lost 6 bases and J 0 bases, leaving 9 bases between the germline ends. The CDR3 is 13 amino acids. The CDR3 coding sequence is TGTGCCAGTAGGACGGGAAGCTCCTACGAGCAGTACTTC. Protein product: CASRTGSSYEQYF.

The chain employs TRBV7-8 and TRBJ2-7; TRBD1 agrees at 8 bases. Germline V gene data show CDR1 as SGHVS and CDR2 as FQNEAQ. The CDR3 has 13 amino acids. Unmatched junction bases numbered 5, after V lost 7 bases and J lost 3 bases. The DNA of the CDR3 is TGTGCCAGCAACCGCGGACAGGGCTACGAGCAGTACTTC. It specifies CASNRGQGYEQYF. The full variable domain, its missing parts supplied by reference TRBV7-8 and TRBJ2-7, is GAGVSQSPRYKVAKRGQDVALRCDPISGHVSLFWYQQALGQGPEFLTYFQNEAQLDKSGLPSDRFFAERPEGSVSTLKIQRTQQEDSAVYLCASNRGQGYEQYFGPGTRLTVT.

This chain uses TRBV5-1 with TRBJ2-7; 7 bases align to TRBD2. Germline CDR1 reads SGHRS; CDR2 reads YFSETQ. The CDR3 is made up of 12 amino acids. J gave up 1 base and V 7 bases, and 2 bases lay outside the gene matches. The CDR3 reads CASVGGSYEQYF. CDR3 nucleotides: TGCGCCAGCGTGGGGGGGTCCTACGAGCAGTACTTC.

The chain joins TRBV3-1 (or the pseudogene TRBV3-2) to TRBJ2-1, with 8 nucleotides matching TRBD2. Germline V gene data show CDR1 as LGHDT and CDR2 as YNNKEL (reference sequence). V shed 2 bases, J shed 7 bases, and the junction held 10 bases outside the gene matches. The CDR3 spans 16 residues. CDR3: CASSQPGGAVGNEQFF. CDR3 bases: TGTGCCAGCAGCCAACCCGGGGGGGCGGTGGGGAATGAGCAGTTCTTC.